The present T cell receptor beta chain was sequenced within a study of tumor-infiltrating lymphocytes in localized non-small cell lung cancer. Whole-study results and caveats: Each assay used a separate piece of the same tissue. Immunotypes IM1 and IM2 had similar TCR-derived T-cell fractions.

In germline, CDR1 is SGDLS, CDR2 YYNGEE. CDR3 length: 13 amino acids. V was pared by 3 bases and J by 6 bases, with 12 bases between. About this clone: Its antigen is as yet unknown.

Produced via immunoSEQ multiplex PCR; TCRdb's table is partial and in-frame only. The sample has about 16,000 clones; approximately 79% are singletons. This clonotype was sampled from a human donor with non-small cell lung cancer. V and J are TRBV9 and TRBJ1-1, with D perhaps TRBD1 (5 bases). The sample was lung tumor tissue. As DNA, the CDR3 is TGTGCCAGCAGCGCCTCCTTAGGGGCTGAAGCTTTCTTT. Protein product: CASSASLGAEAFF. The full variable domain, completed using reference TRBV9 and TRBJ1-1, is DSGVTQTPKHLITATGQRVTLRCSPRSGDLSVYWYQQSLDQGLQFLIQYYNGEERAKGNILERFSAQQFPDLHSELNLSSLELGDSALYFCASSASLGAEAFFGQGTRLTVV.